The 26 T cell receptor beta chains below were found in one sample sequenced in a study of blood T cells in healthy people across ages. Alongside a J-beta primer mix, a sample-barcoded 5' primer served in a second PCR lasting 7 to 11 cycles. TCRdb fed the 5' RACE reads into MiXCR, producing one record per CDR3 protein. The sample yields some 370,000 distinct CDR3 sequences, roughly half seen once. Material: blood. The receptor set was obtained from a man in his sixties in good health.

The chain employs TRBV27 and TRBJ2-3, with D possibly called TRBD1 or TRBD2 (6 bases each). The CDR3 loop spans 15 amino acids. Germline V gene data show CDR1 as MNHEY and CDR2 as SMNVEV (reference sequence). The germline V and J ends were trimmed by 7 bases and 4 bases, with 18 bases remaining between them. The chain's CDR3 is CASTSVGGRADTQYF. The CDR3 DNA sequence: TGTGCCAGCACCTCAGTTGGGGGGCGGGCAGATACGCAGTATTTT.

This clonotype was seen a few times. The chain combines TRBV24-1 with TRBJ2-7; 14 bases are shared with TRBD2. With V trimmed by 4 bases and J by 2 bases, 0 bases remained unmatched. Germline-derived CDR1 and CDR2 are KGHDR and SFDVKD. This CDR3 spans 15 amino acids. CDR3 coding DNA: TGTGCCACCAGTGAGGGACTAGCGGGGGCCTACGAGCAGTACTTC. Translated: CATSEGLAGAYEQYF.

This clonotype was seen once. The DNA for the CDR3 is TGCAGTGCTAGAGATCGGGCCGGGACAGGGAGAGAGCAGTACTTC. Its translation: CSARDRAGTGREQYF. The gene calls are TRBV20-1 and TRBJ2-7; TRBD1 aligns across 9 bases. The ends lost 0 bases at V and 7 bases at J; junction bases unmatched: 10. The CDR3 length is 15 residues. CDR1 is DFQATT and CDR2 is SNEGSKA in the germline V gene (reference sequence).

This chain uses TRBV5-1 with TRBJ2-3; a possible D gene is TRBD2 (5 bases). The CDR3 consists of 18 residues. V lost 0 bases and J 1 base, leaving 18 bases between the germline ends. Germline lookup yields CDR1 SGHRS and CDR2 YFSETQ. The CDR3 here is CASSLVAGSGWGTDTQYF. As DNA, the CDR3 is TGCGCCAGCAGCTTGGTCGCTGGTTCGGGGTGGGGCACAGATACGCAGTATTTT.

The chain recombines TRBV20-1 with TRBJ2-7; TRBD1 aligns across 8 bases. The DNA end is more similar to TRBJ2-5, so the J call may be wrong. The CDR3 totals 14 residues. The germline V gene encodes CDR1 DFQATT and CDR2 SNEGSKA (reference sequence). CDR3 sequence: CSAVDRGGRETQYF. The CDR3, as DNA: TGCAGTGCCGTAGACAGGGGAGGAAGAGAGACCCAGTACTTC.

The chain couples TRBV7-8 to TRBJ1-6; 9 bases line up with TRBD1. Germline-derived CDR1 and CDR2 are SGHVS and FQNEAQ. After removal of 5 bases from V and 10 bases from J, the junction contained 9 bases not matched to a gene. The CDR3 has 15 amino acids. CDR3 coding DNA: TGTGCCAGCAGCAAGGGACAGGGAGCAATGTCACCCCTCCACTTT. Amino acid sequence: CASSKGQGAMSPLHF. The variable domain in full, completed from reference TRBV7-8 and TRBJ1-6, reads GAGVSQSPRYKVAKRGQDVALRCDPISGHVSLFWYQQALGQGPEFLTYFQNEAQLDKSGLPSDRFFAERPEGSVSTLKIQRTQQEDSAVYLCASSKGQGAMSPLHFGNGTRLTVT.

The CDR3 loop is CASSPRDTSYGYTF. CDR3 coding DNA: TGCGCCAGCAGCCCCCGGGACACCAGCTATGGCTACACCTTC. V and J are TRBV4-3 and TRBJ1-2, with D possibly TRBD1 on 6 matching bases. Germline lookup yields CDR1 LGHNA and CDR2 YSLEER. This CDR3 is built from 14 residues. The V end lost 4 bases, the J end lost 4 bases, and 13 bases lay between the germline ends.

This chain joins TRBV3-1 and TRBJ2-1; the D gene is possibly TRBD2 (5 bases). Germline CDR1 LGHDT, CDR2 YNNKEL (reference sequence). Trimming took 0 bases from V and 5 from J, leaving 14 bases between them. This CDR3 has 16 residues. The CDR3 sequence: CASSQDRRTPNNEQFF. The CDR3 bases are TGTGCCAGCAGCCAAGATAGGAGGACCCCAAACAATGAGCAGTTCTTC.

This chain uses TRBV28 with TRBJ1-2; maybe TRBD1 (5 bases). The CDR3 is 12 residues long. V lost 7 bases and J 8 bases, leaving 14 bases between the germline ends. Germline CDR1 reads MDHEN; CDR2 reads SYDVKM. The CDR3 sequence is CASIGGSRGYTF. The CDR3 DNA sequence: TGTGCCAGCATCGGGGGAAGTAGGGGCTACACCTTC.

V and J are TRBV5-1 and TRBJ2-5; 9 bases are a match to TRBD1. The J call may be mistaken, given a closer DNA end match to TRBJ2-7. Germline CDR1 and CDR2: SGHRS and YFSETQ. The CDR3 has 15 amino acids. The CDR3 sequence is CASSTTGTGSFEQYF. In DNA, the CDR3 is TGCGCCAGCAGCACCACCGGGACAGGGTCATTCGAGCAGTACTTC.

This clonotype was found a few times. The V gene is TRBV25-1, the J gene TRBJ2-3, with 8 positions matching TRBD2. The CDR3 spans 15 residues. Germline loops: CDR1 MGHDK, CDR2 SYGVNS. V was clipped by 7 bases and J by 8 bases; unmatched bases: 14. CDR3 sequence (DNA): TGTGCCAGCACCTCCAGCGGGGGCCGCGGAGGTACGCAGTATTTT. As protein: CASTSSGGRGGTQYF. The complete variable domain, with remaining parts taken from reference TRBV25-1 and TRBJ2-3, reads EADIYQTPRYLVIGTGKKITLECSQTMGHDKMYWYQQDPGMELHLIHYSYGVNSTEKGDLSSESTVSRIRTEHFPLTLESARPSHTSQYLCASTSSGGRGGTQYFGPGTRLTVL.

The chain employs TRBV11-2 and TRBJ1-5; 10 bases are shared with TRBD1. The V segment lost 5 bases and the J segment 7 bases; nucleotides outside the gene matches: 8. Per the germline V gene, CDR1 is SGHAT and CDR2 is FQNNGV. The CDR3 length is 15 residues. CDR3 region: CASSLGQGPWQPQHF. CDR3 sequence (DNA): TGTGCCAGCAGCCTGGGACAGGGGCCCTGGCAGCCCCAGCATTTT.

The chain combines TRBV3-1 with TRBJ1-6; D unresolved. CDR1 and CDR2 from the germline V gene are LGHDT and YNNKEL (reference sequence). The length of the CDR3 is 17 residues. With 0 bases removed from V and 0 bases from J, the gap between germline ends came to 9 bases. CDR3 bases: TGTGCCAGCAGCCAAGATATAAGGAGCTCCTATAATTCACCCCTCCACTTT. It codes for CASSQDIRSSYNSPLHF.

J is TRBJ2-1 and V is TRBV25-1; no clear D gene. Trimming stripped 1 base from V and 5 bases from J, with 12 bases between. The CDR3 contains 15 residues. In germline, CDR1 is MGHDK, CDR2 SYGVNS. CDR3 nucleotides: TGTGCCAGCAGTGAATCTCCGGGTAGTAACAATGAGCAGTTCTTC. Protein: CASSESPGSNNEQFF.

The J gene is TRBJ2-1, the V gene TRBV24-1; 11 bases map to TRBD2. CDR1 is KGHDR, CDR2 SFDVKD, per germline. This CDR3 comprises 16 residues. The J segment lost 9 bases and the V segment lost 4 bases, leaving 10 bases of the junction unmatched. CDR3 residues: CATSEPTSGRKSEQFF. CDR3 bases: TGTGCCACCAGTGAACCCACTAGCGGGAGAAAGAGTGAGCAGTTCTTC.

DNA of the CDR3: TGTGCCAGCAGCTTAGCCCGCGGGCCTTACAATGAGCAGTTCTTC. Translation: CASSLARGPYNEQFF. The rearrangement joins TRBV7-3 to TRBJ2-1; D possibly corresponds to TRBD2 (5 bases). The germline CDR1 and CDR2 sequences are SGHTA and FQGTGA. CDR3 length: 15 amino acids. The ends were cut back, 2 bases at V and 4 bases at J, with 12 bases in the middle.

The count of this clonotype is one. The chain joins TRBV5-1 to TRBJ2-1; D may match TRBD1 or TRBD2 (5 bases each). V was pared by 3 bases and J by 0 bases, with 10 bases between. Germline assignment: CDR1 SGHRS and CDR2 YFSETQ. The CDR3 sequence is 15 residues long. CDR3 region: CASSWDGLSYNEQFF. The CDR3 nucleotides are TGCGCCAGCAGCTGGGACGGCCTCTCCTACAATGAGCAGTTCTTC.

This rearrangement joins TRBV29-1 to TRBJ2-3; D may match TRBD1 or TRBD2 (5 bases each). Deletions cut 7 bases from V and 3 bases from J, with 14 bases between. The germline V gene has CDR1 SQVTM and CDR2 ANQGSEA. The CDR3 runs to 13 residues. For the CDR3, the DNA is TGCAGCGGGGGGAACCGCGGAACAGATACGCAGTATTTT. Protein: CSGGNRGTDTQYF.

This clonotype occurred a few times. The rearrangement joins TRBV6-5 to TRBJ2-7; D call uncertain. TRBJ2-5 matches the DNA end more closely, so the J call is doubtful. The germline V gene has CDR1 MNHEY and CDR2 SVGAGI. The CDR3 has 11 residues. The CDR3 is CASSHRETQYF. CDR3 DNA sequence: TGTGCCAGCAGCCACCGGGAGACCCAGTACTTC.

The chain couples TRBV7-2 to TRBJ2-3; D is ambiguous. V lost 5 bases and J 8 bases, leaving 20 bases between the germline ends. Per germline, CDR1 SGHTA and CDR2 FQGNSA. This CDR3 has 15 amino acids. Written as DNA, the CDR3 is TGTGCCAGCAGCAACCCCGGGCCCAGCCGTACTACGCAGTATTTT. It specifies CASSNPGPSRTTQYF.

The chain joins TRBV20-1 to TRBJ2-1; 15 positions match TRBD2. The CDR3 covers 19 residues. The V and J ends lost 0 bases and 5 bases, in that order; junction bases with no gene match: 11. Germline assignment: CDR1 DFQATT and CDR2 SNEGSKA (reference sequence). CDR3 DNA: TGCAGTGCTAGAGATCCTCGGACTAGCGGGGGGGGGTTGGACAATGAGCAGTTCTTC. This gives the protein CSARDPRTSGGGLDNEQFF.

The chain carries TRBV28 and TRBJ2-7, with a weak D call TRBD2 (6 bases). This CDR3 contains 13 residues. CDR1 and CDR2 from the germline V gene are MDHEN and SYDVKM. V shed 3 bases and J shed 4 bases, with 10 bases lying between them. DNA of the CDR3: TGTGCCAGCAGTTTTCGAGGGAGGTACGAGCAGTACTTC. Residues: CASSFRGRYEQYF.

The chain employs TRBV4-1 and TRBJ1-2; perhaps TRBD1 as D (6 bases). The length of the CDR3 is 17 residues. V lost 3 bases and J 8 bases, leaving 25 bases between the germline ends. Germline assignment: CDR1 MGHRA and CDR2 YSYEKL. CDR3 amino acids: CASSQLYIGGELRGYTF. The CDR3, as DNA: TGCGCCAGCAGCCAGTTATATATCGGGGGCGAACTTCGAGGCTACACCTTC.

The chain employs TRBV7-2 and TRBJ2-5; 9 bases map to TRBD2. The V and J ends lost 5 bases and 5 bases, in that order; junction bases with no gene match: 12. The CDR3 has 16 amino acids. Per the germline V gene, CDR1 is SGHTA and CDR2 is FQGNSA. The DNA for the CDR3 is TGTGCCAGCAGCCCTCCCGGAACTAGCGGGCTCGAGACCCAGTACTTC. This translates into CASSPPGTSGLETQYF.

This chain joins TRBV6-5 and TRBJ2-1; the D is unclear. CDR3 size: 15 residues. The germline V and J ends were trimmed by 7 bases and 4 bases, with 17 bases remaining between them. Germline V gives CDR1 MNHEY, CDR2 SVGAGI. CDR3 in amino acids: CASKKWNEGYNEQFF. The DNA of the CDR3 is TGTGCCAGCAAGAAGTGGAATGAAGGGTACAATGAGCAGTTCTTC.

This clonotype occurred a few times. This chain joins TRBV20-1 and TRBJ2-1; D may correspond to TRBD1 or TRBD2 (5 bases each). Per the germline V gene, CDR1 is DFQATT and CDR2 is SNEGSKA (reference sequence). The CDR3 has 13 amino acids. Trimming removed 6 bases at V and 7 bases at J, with 16 bases between. The CDR3, as DNA: TGCAGTGCCCCCCGGGACCTGGGGAATGAGCAGTTCTTC. Translation: CSAPRDLGNEQFF.